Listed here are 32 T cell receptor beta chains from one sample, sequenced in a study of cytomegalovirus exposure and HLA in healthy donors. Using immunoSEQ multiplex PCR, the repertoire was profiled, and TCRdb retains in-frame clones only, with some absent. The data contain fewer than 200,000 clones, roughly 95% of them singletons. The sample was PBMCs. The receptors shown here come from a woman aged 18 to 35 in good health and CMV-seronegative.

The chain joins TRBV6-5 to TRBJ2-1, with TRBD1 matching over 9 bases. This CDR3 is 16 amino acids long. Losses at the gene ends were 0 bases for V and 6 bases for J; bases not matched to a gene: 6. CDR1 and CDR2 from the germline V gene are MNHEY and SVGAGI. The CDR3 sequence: CASSYSGTGKGNEQFF. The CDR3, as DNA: TGTGCCAGCAGTTACTCGGGGACAGGGAAGGGCAATGAGCAGTTCTTC.

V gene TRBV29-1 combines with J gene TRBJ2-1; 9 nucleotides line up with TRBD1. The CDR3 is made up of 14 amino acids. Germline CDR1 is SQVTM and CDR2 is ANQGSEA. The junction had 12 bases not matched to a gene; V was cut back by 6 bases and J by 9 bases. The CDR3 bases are TGCAGCGTGTTTATGCCGGACAGGGGTGGTGAGCAGTTCTTC. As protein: CSVFMPDRGGEQFF.

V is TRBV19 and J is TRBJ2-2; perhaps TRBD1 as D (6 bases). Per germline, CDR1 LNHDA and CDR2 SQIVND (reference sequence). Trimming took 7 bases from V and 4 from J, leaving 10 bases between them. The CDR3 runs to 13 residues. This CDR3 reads CASNARGTGELFF. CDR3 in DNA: TGTGCCAGTAACGCCAGGGGCACCGGGGAGCTGTTTTTT.

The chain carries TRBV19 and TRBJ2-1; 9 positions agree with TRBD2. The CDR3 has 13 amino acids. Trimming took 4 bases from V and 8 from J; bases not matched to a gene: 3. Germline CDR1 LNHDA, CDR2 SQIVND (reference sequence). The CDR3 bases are TGTGCCAGTAGTACCGGGACTAGCTATGAGCAGTTCTTC. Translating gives CASSTGTSYEQFF. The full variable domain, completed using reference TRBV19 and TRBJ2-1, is DGGITQSPKYLFRKEGQNVTLSCEQNLNHDAMYWYRQDPGQGLRLIYYSQIVNDFQKGDIAEGYSVSREKKESFPLTVTSAQKNPTAFYLCASSTGTSYEQFFGPGTRLTVL.

The DNA of the CDR3 is TGCAGCGTTGACCCGCCGACAGGGTCTGGCTACACCTTC. Residues: CSVDPPTGSGYTF. This chain uses TRBV29-1 with TRBJ1-2; 7 bases align to TRBD1. V lost 3 bases, J lost 7 bases, and 8 bases stayed unmatched. This CDR3 comprises 13 residues. Germline V gives CDR1 SQVTM, CDR2 ANQGSEA.

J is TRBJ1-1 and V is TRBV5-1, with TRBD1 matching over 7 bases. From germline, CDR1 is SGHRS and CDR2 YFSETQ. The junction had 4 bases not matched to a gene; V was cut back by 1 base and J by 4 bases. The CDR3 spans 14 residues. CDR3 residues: CASSLTAGGTEAFF. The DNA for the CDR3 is TGCGCCAGCAGCTTGACGGCAGGGGGCACTGAAGCTTTCTTT.

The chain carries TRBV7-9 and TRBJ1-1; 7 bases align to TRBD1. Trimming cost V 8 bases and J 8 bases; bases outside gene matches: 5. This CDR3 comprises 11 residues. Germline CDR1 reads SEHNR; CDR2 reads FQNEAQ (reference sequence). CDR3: CASREGGEAFF. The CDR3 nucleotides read TGTGCCAGCCGAGAAGGGGGCGAAGCTTTCTTT.

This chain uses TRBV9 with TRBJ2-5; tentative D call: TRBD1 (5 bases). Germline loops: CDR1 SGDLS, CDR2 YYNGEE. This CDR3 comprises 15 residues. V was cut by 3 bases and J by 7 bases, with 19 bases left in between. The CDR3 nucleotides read TGTGCCAGCAGCGCCACTGGTGGTTCCCAGGGGACCCAGTACTTC. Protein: CASSATGGSQGTQYF.

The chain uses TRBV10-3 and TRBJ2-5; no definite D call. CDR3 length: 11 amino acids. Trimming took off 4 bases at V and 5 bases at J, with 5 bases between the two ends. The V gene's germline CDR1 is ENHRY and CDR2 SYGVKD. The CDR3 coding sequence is TGTGCCATCAGTGTAGCCGAGACCCAGTACTTC. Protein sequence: CAISVAETQYF.

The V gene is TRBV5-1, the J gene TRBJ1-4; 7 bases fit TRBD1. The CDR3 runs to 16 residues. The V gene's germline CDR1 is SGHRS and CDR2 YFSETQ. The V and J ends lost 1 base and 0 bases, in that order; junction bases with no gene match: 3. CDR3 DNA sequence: TGCGCCAGCAGCTTGTACGGGACAGCAACTAATGAAAAACTGTTTTTT. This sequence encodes CASSLYGTATNEKLFF.

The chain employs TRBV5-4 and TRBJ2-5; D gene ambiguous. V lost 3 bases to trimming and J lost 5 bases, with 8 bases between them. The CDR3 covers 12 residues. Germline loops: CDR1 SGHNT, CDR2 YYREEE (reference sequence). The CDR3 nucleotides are TGTGCCAGCAGCTCCCCCGGGGAGACCCAGTACTTC. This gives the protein CASSSPGETQYF. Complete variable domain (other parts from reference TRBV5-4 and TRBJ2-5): ETGVTQSPTHLIKTRGQQVTLRCSSQSGHNTVSWYQQALGQGPQFIFQYYREEENGRGNFPPRFSGLQFPNYSSELNVNALELDDSALYLCASSSPGETQYFGPGTRLLVL.

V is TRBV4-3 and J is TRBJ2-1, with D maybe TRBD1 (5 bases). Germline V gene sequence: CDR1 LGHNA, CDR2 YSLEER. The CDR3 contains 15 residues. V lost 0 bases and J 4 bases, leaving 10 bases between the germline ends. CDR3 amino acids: CASSQDQGSYNEQFF. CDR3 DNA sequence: TGCGCCAGCAGCCAAGACCAGGGCTCTTACAATGAGCAGTTCTTC.

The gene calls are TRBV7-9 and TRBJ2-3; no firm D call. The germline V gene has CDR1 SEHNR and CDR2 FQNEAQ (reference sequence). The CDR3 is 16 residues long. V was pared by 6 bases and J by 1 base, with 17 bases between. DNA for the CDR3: TGTGCCAGCAGTTCCGACAAAGGCGCCCGCACAGATACGCAGTATTTT. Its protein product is CASSSDKGARTDTQYF.

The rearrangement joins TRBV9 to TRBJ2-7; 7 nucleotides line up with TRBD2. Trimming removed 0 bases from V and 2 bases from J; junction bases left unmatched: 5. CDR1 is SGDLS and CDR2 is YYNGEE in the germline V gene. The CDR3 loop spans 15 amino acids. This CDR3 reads CASSVGAGSTYEQYF. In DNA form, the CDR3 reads TGTGCCAGCAGCGTAGGAGCGGGGAGTACCTACGAGCAGTACTTC. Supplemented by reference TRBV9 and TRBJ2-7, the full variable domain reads DSGVTQTPKHLITATGQRVTLRCSPRSGDLSVYWYQQSLDQGLQFLIQYYNGEERAKGNILERFSAQQFPDLHSELNLSSLELGDSALYFCASSVGAGSTYEQYFGPGTRLTVT.

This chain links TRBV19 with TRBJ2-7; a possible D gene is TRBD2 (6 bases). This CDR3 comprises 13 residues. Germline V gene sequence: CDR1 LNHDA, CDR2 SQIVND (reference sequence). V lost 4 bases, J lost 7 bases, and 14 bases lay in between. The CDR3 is CASSTARAGEQYF. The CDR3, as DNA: TGTGCCAGTAGTACCGCAAGGGCGGGGGAGCAGTACTTC.

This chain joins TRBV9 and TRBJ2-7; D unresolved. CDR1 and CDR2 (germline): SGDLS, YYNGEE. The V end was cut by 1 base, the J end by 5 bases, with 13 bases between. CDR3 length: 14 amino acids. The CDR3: CASSVSPHRDEQYF. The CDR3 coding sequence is TGTGCCAGCAGCGTAAGCCCGCACCGGGACGAGCAGTACTTC. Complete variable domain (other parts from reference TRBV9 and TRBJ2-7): DSGVTQTPKHLITATGQRVTLRCSPRSGDLSVYWYQQSLDQGLQFLIQYYNGEERAKGNILERFSAQQFPDLHSELNLSSLELGDSALYFCASSVSPHRDEQYFGPGTRLTVT.

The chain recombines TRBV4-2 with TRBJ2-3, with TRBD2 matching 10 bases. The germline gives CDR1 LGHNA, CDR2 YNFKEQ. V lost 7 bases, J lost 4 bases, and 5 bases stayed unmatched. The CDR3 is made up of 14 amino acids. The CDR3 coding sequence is TGTGCCAGCACAAGCGGGGGGGCGGCAGATACGCAGTATTTT. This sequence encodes CASTSGGAADTQYF.

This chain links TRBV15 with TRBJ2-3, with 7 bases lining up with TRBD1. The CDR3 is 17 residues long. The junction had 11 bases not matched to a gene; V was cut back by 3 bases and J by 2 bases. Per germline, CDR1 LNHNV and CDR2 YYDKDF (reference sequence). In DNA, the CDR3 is TGTGCCACCAGCAGCCTCCGCACAGGGGCGACCACAGATACGCAGTATTTT. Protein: CATSSLRTGATTDTQYF.

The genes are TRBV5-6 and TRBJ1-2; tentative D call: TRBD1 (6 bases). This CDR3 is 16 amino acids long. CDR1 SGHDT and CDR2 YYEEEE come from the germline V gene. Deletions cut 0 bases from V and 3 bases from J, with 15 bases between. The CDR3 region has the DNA TGTGCCAGCAGCTTGGTAGGGACAAGCCAGGACTATGGCTACACCTTC. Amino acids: CASSLVGTSQDYGYTF.

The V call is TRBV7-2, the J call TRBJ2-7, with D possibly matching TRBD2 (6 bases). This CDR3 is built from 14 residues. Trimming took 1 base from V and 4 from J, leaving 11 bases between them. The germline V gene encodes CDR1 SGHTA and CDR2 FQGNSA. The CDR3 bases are TGTGCCAGCAGCTTAGTAGGTGGGGGGTACGAGCAGTACTTC. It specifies CASSLVGGGYEQYF.

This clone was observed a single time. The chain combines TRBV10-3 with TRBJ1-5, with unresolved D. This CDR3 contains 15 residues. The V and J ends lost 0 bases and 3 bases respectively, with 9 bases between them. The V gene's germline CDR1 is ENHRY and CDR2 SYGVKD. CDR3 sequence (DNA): TGTGCCATCAGTGAGTCCGGGAATTCCAATCAGCCCCAGCATTTT. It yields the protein CAISESGNSNQPQHF.

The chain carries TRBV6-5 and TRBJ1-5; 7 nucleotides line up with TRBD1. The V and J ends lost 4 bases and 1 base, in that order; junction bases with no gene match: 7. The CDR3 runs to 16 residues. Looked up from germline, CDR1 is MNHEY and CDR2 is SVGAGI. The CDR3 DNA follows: TGTGCCAGCAGTTCCCTGCCGGGACAGAGCAATCAGCCCCAGCATTTT. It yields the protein CASSSLPGQSNQPQHF.

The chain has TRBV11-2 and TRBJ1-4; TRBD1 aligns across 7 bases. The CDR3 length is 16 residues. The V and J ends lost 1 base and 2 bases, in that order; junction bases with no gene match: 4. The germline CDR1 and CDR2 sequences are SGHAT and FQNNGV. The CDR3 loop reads CASSLGDRATNEKLFF. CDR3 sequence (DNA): TGTGCCAGCAGCTTAGGAGACAGGGCGACTAATGAAAAACTGTTTTTT.

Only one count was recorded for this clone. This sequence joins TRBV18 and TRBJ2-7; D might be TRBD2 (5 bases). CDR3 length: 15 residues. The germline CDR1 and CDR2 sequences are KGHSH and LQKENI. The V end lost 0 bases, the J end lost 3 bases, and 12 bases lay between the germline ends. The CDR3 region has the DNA TGTGCCAGCTCACCACCGTGGGAGAGAGGCTACGAGCAGTACTTC. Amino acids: CASSPPWERGYEQYF.

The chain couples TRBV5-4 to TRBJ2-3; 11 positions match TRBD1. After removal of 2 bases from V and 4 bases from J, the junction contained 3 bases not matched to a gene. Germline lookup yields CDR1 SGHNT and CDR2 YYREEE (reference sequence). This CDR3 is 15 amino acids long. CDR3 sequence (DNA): TGTGCCAGCAGCTTTGGGGACAGGGGGTCAGATACGCAGTATTTT. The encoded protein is CASSFGDRGSDTQYF.

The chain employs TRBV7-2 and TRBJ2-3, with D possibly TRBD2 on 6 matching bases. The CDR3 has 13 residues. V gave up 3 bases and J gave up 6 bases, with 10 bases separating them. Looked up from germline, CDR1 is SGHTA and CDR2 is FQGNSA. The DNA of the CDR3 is TGTGCCAGCAGCTTCCCTAGCGCGGATACGCAGTATTTT. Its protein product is CASSFPSADTQYF.

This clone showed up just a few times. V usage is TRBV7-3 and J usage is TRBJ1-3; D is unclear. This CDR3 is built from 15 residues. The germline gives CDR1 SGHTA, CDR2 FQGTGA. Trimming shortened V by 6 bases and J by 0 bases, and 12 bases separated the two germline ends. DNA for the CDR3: TGTGCCAGCAGTTTAGGAGGATCCTCTGGAAACACCATATATTTT. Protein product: CASSLGGSSGNTIYF.

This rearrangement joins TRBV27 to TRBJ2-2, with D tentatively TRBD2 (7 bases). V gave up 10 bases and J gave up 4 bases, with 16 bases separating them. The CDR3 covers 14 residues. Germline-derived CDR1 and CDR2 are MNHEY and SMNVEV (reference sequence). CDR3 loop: CATAGGPGTGELFF. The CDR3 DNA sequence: TGTGCCACCGCCGGGGGGCCCGGCACCGGGGAGCTGTTTTTT.

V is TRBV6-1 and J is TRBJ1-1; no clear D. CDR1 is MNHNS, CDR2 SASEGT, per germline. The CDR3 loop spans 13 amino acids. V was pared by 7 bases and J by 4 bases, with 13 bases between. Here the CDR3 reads CASTGGVGTEAFF. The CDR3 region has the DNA TGTGCCAGCACCGGCGGGGTCGGCACTGAAGCTTTCTTT.

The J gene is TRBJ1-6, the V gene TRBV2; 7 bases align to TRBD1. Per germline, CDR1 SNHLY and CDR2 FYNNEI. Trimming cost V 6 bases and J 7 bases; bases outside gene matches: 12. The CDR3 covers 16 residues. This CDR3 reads CASRKGAVYRNSPLHF. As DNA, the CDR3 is TGTGCCAGCAGGAAGGGGGCCGTATATAGGAATTCACCCCTCCACTTT.

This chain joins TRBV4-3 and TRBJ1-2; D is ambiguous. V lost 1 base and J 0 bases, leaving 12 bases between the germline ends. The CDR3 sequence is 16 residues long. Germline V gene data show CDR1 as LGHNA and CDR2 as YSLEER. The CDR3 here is CASSQGWSDTNYGYTF. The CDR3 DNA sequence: TGCGCCAGCAGCCAAGGGTGGTCAGACACTAACTATGGCTACACCTTC.

The CDR3 sequence is CASSEGAGNTEAFF. DNA for the CDR3: TGTGCCAGCAGCGAAGGGGCAGGAAACACTGAAGCTTTCTTT. The chain employs TRBV9 and TRBJ1-1, with a weak D call TRBD1 (5 bases). V was shortened by 3 bases and J by 2 bases, with 11 bases between the two germline ends. In germline, CDR1 is SGDLS, CDR2 YYNGEE. The CDR3 totals 14 residues.